This record concerns one T cell receptor beta chain sequence. The data are from a study of control samples from healthy donors and cancer patients. Sequenced by immunoSEQ multiplex PCR; TCRdb stores in-frame clones only, minus some. The data show about 85,000 clones, 85% to 90% seen once. Germline V gene data show CDR1 as SGHTA and CDR2 as FQGTGA. V shed 4 bases and J shed 0 bases, with 11 bases lying between them. The CDR3 is 15 amino acids. The receptor comes from a woman aged 55 to 70 in good health. Input material: blood. The chain combines TRBV7-3 with TRBJ2-3; perhaps TRBD1 as D (7 bases). Here the CDR3 DNA reads TGTGCCAGCAGCTCGACAGGGACTAGCACAGATACGCAGTATTTT. Its protein product is CASSSTGTSTDTQYF. Supplemented by reference TRBV7-3 and TRBJ2-3, the full variable domain reads GAGVSQTPSNKVTEKGKYVELRCDPISGHTALYWYRQSLGQGPEFLIYFQGTGAADDSGLPNDRFFAVRPEGSVSTLKIQRTERGDSAVYLCASSSTGTSTDTQYFGPGTRLTVL.